Listed below are T cell receptor beta chains from one sample, sequenced in a study of shared clonotypes between healthy human individuals. The method was immunoSEQ multiplex PCR; TCRdb's version includes in-frame clones alone and lacks a portion of them. This sample yields about 2.1 million clones, of which 80% to 95% are seen a single time; about 1.6% belongs to the top ten. The material sequenced was naive CD8+ T cells from PBMCs. The receptors originated from a man younger than 30 in good health. Some clones in this sample may be carry-over from other donors' samples. CDR3s leave out the opening cysteine and the closing phenylalanine or tryptophan. Some rows mark clone size as missing; the rest say once, few, many or name a class of expanded clone.

v_gene	abundance	CDR3aa
TRBV18	once	ASSPIGGIPYEQY
TRBV28	.	ASSQLGNYQPQH
TRBV11-2	.	ASSSPVEGAPEEKLF
TRBV19	once	ASSDRRENTEAF
TRBV5-1	.	ASSLEGGNYYEQY
TRBV27	.	ASSLDRQQETQY
TRBV7-8	.	ASSLARPGHTEAF
TRBV7-9	.	ASSLARAAAEKLF
TRBV4-2	few	ASSQEGRANTEAF
TRBV7-9	.	ASSSPKRGIYGYT
TRBV27	.	ASSFYGSSYEQY
TRBV27	once	ASRPRGGTEAF
TRBV7-9	.	ASSFPKASPSNEQF
TRBV27	once	ASSILAGDMADLGEQY
TRBV5-1	.	ASSLVAASTSYEQY
TRBV27	once	ASSWGHSYEQY
TRBV7-6	.	ASSSSEYGQGLNQPQH
TRBV7-9	.	ASSLSPKGSGNTIY
TRBV5-1	once	ASMGEGWRQETQY
TRBV6-5	.	ASSPDGGERETQY
TRBV27	.	ASSFTGSNQPQH
TRBV27	.	ASAELRTGGATGELF
TRBV29-1	.	SVGGGLSGWYEQY
TRBV5-4	.	ASSGQF
TRBV4-2	.	ASSPRPAEGGETQY
TRBV6-5	.	ASSYGQYYGYT
TRBV5-4	.	ASSLGQGDTDTQY
TRBV29-1	.	SVEDSGSNYGYT
TRBV7-3	.	ASSPRLISGANVLT
TRBV27	.	ASSSPNEKLF
TRBV7-9	.	ASSLRQGITGELF
TRBV6-5	.	ASSQDPYLSYEQY
TRBV10-3	.	AISGWGQQETQY
TRBV11-2	.	ASSLSPIISYNEQF
TRBV9	.	ASNEGGLEVFTQY
TRBV2	.	ASLGGPGQGYEQY
TRBV19	.	ASSMGTSVSNEQF
TRBV7-2	.	ASTVGGYNEQF
TRBV9	.	ASSVALDSSGNTIY
TRBV30	.	AWSVLGLGSGY
TRBV7-9	.	ASSPRDGATDTQY
TRBV5-1	.	ASSTGTHGLTASEQY
TRBV15	once	ATSIAPSSYNEQF
TRBV7-2	.	ASSLALSGRDGFGEQF
TRBV19	few	ASRSPGQQNTEAF
TRBV27	.	ASSLYGLANHEQF
TRBV15	.	ATSSKIPRGLQPQH